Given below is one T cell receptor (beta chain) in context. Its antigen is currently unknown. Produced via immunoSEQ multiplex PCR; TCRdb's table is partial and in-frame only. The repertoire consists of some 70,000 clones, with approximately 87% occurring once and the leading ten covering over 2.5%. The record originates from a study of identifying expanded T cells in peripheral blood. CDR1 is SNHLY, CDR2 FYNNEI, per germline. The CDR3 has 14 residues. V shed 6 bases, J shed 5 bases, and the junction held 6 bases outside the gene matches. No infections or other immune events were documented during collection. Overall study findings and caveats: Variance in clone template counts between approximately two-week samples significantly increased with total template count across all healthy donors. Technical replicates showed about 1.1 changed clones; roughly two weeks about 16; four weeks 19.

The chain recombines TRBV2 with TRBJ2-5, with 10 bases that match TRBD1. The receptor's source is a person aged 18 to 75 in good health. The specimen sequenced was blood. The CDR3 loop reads CASRIGTGVETQYF. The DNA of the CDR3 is TGTGCCAGCAGGATAGGGACAGGGGTCGAGACCCAGTACTTC. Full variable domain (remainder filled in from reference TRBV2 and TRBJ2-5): EPEVTQTPSHQVTQMGQEVILRCVPISNHLYFYWYRQILGQKVEFLVSFYNNEISEKSEIFDDQFSVERPDGSNFTLKIRSTKLEDSAMYFCASRIGTGVETQYFGPGTRLLVL.